This TCR beta chain was documented in a study of tumour-infiltrating T cells in Burkitt lymphoma. Study summary: Repertoire clonality predicted overall and progression-free survival.

Measured with immunoSEQ multiplex PCR; TCRdb has only the in-frame clones, and not every one. Of some 5,000 clones listed, 16% are singletons. V was shortened by 0 bases and J by 4 bases, with 13 bases between the two germline ends. Germline V gene lookup returns CDR1 SGDLS and CDR2 YYNGEE. The CDR3 consists of 15 residues. This chain connects TRBV9 to TRBJ2-5; TRBD1 is a possible D gene (5 bases). The receptor comes from a human donor with diffuse large B-cell lymphoma. The sample was tumor tissue. CDR3 protein: CASSVDLQRGETQYF. DNA of the CDR3: TGTGCCAGCAGCGTAGACTTGCAAAGGGGAGAGACCCAGTACTTC.